This T cell receptor beta chain derives from a study of blood T cell repertoires in COVID-19. Turning to the study itself: Recovery among Cohort 3 donors was established by two negative PCRs, clearance, or symptom resolution. Nucleic acid was either cDNA or gDNA, and it came from T cells, B-cell-depleted T cells, or PBMCs.

Assignment of participants to cohorts was predicated upon participant-reported clinical history. Original processing notes: Amplification of reference gene primers was used by the study to estimate nucleated cell counts. Some clones are missing from TCRdb's copy, which holds only in-frame ones; the method was immunoSEQ multiplex PCR. V and J calls and clone size are as listed in that table; D and trimming were resolved from the DNA. The sample carries 200,000 to 250,000 clones, approximately 87% recorded once. The CDR3 has 15 amino acids. With 3 bases removed from V and 3 bases from J, the gap between germline ends came to 12 bases. Germline V gives CDR1 SNHLY, CDR2 FYNNEI.

Material for sequencing was PBMCs or T cells enriched from blood (not recorded which). The chain has TRBV2 and TRBJ1-5; D may be TRBD1 (5 bases). This clonotype originated in a woman between 45 and 60 years old in a cohort exposed to, infected with or recovered from COVID-19 (not recorded which). The CDR3 DNA sequence: TGTGCCAGCAGTGATCGGGGGGTCGTCAATCAGCCCCAGCATTTT. Translation: CASSDRGVVNQPQHF.